These T cell receptor beta chains were read from a single sample in a study of identical twins. TCRdb passed the 5' RACE reads through MiXCR, listing each CDR3 protein once. The table includes 450,000 or so distinct CDR3 sequences, roughly an eighth detected once. This same sample was also part of a study on yellow fever vaccine responses in identical twins.

Sequencing was done on a sample of CD4+ T cells sorted from blood. The receptors here all came from a woman younger than 30 in good health. CDR3s include the opening cysteine and the closing phenylalanine or tryptophan. The D gene is left open where the match is weak. Only some rows state a clone size, as once, few, many or a class for expanded clones.

d_gene: TRBD1
v_gene: TRBV5-5
j_gene: TRBJ2-1
abundance: .
CDR3nt: TGTGCCAGCAGCTTGGAACAGGGGACCTACAATGAGCAGTTCTTC
CDR3aa: CASSLEQGTYNEQFF

d_gene: TRBD1
v_gene: TRBV5-1
j_gene: TRBJ1-5
abundance: few
CDR3nt: TGCGCCAGCAGCTTGTCCGGACAGGGGGGATCTGAGCCCCAGCATTTT
CDR3aa: CASSLSGQGGSEPQHF

d_gene: .
v_gene: TRBV28
j_gene: TRBJ1-5
abundance: .
CDR3nt: TGTGCCAGCAGTTTAATTGGCAAGGTCAATAGCAATCAGCCCCAGCATTTT
CDR3aa: CASSLIGKVNSNQPQHF

d_gene: .
v_gene: TRBV10-3
j_gene: TRBJ2-1
abundance: .
CDR3nt: TGTGCCATCAGTGAGAGGCAGGCTTCCTACAATGAGCAGTTCTTC
CDR3aa: CAISERQASYNEQFF

d_gene: TRBD2
v_gene: TRBV29-1
j_gene: TRBJ2-2
abundance: .
CDR3nt: TGCAGCGTTAGTACTAGCGGGGGAGCCGGGGAGCTGTTTTTT
CDR3aa: CSVSTSGGAGELFF

d_gene: .
v_gene: TRBV12-3/TRBV12-4
j_gene: TRBJ1-4
abundance: many
CDR3nt: TGTGCCAGCAGCTCGGGGACAACTAATGAAAAACTGTTTTTT
CDR3aa: CASSSGTTNEKLFF

d_gene: TRBD2
v_gene: TRBV11-2
j_gene: TRBJ2-5
abundance: .
CDR3nt: TGTGCCAGCAGTCCCTCCAACCTGGCGCTAGCGGGGGGGCGTGAGACCCAGTACTTC
CDR3aa: CASSPSNLALAGGRETQYF

d_gene: .
v_gene: TRBV6-1
j_gene: TRBJ2-3
abundance: .
CDR3nt: TGTGCCAGCAGCCAACCTGGGGGATCCACAGATACGCAGTATTTT
CDR3aa: CASSQPGGSTDTQYF

d_gene: .
v_gene: TRBV7-2
j_gene: TRBJ2-1
abundance: few
CDR3nt: TGTGCCAGCAGCTTAATGAGCTCCTACAATGAGCAGTTCTTC
CDR3aa: CASSLMSSYNEQFF

d_gene: .
v_gene: TRBV4-1
j_gene: TRBJ1-2
abundance: .
CDR3nt: TGCGCCAGCAGCCAAGACGTAGCTGCCTGGGGCTACACCTTC
CDR3aa: CASSQDVAAWGYTF

d_gene: .
v_gene: TRBV6-5
j_gene: TRBJ2-1
abundance: few
CDR3nt: TGTGCCAGCATGGGGACATTCGATGAGCAGTTCTTC
CDR3aa: CASMGTFDEQFF

d_gene: .
v_gene: TRBV24-1
j_gene: TRBJ2-1
abundance: once
CDR3nt: TGTGCCACCAGTGATTTCACGGGTTACAATGAGCAGTTCTTC
CDR3aa: CATSDFTGYNEQFF

d_gene: TRBD2
v_gene: TRBV3-1
j_gene: TRBJ2-3
abundance: .
CDR3nt: TGTGCCAGCAGCCCCGGGACTAGTTCAGGCCCCCAGTATTTT
CDR3aa: CASSPGTSSGPQYF

d_gene: .
v_gene: TRBV29-1
j_gene: TRBJ2-2
abundance: few
CDR3nt: TGCAGCGTGAGGCCAGGAGAGAACACCGGGGAGCTGTTTTTT
CDR3aa: CSVRPGENTGELFF

d_gene: .
v_gene: TRBV6-1
j_gene: TRBJ1-5
abundance: .
CDR3nt: TGTGCCAGCATGCTTGGGGATCAGCCCCAGCATTTT
CDR3aa: CASMLGDQPQHF

d_gene: .
v_gene: TRBV6-5
j_gene: TRBJ2-5
abundance: .
CDR3nt: TGTGCCGTCAGGGGCACCCGAGAGGCCCAGTACTTC
CDR3aa: CAVRGTREAQYF